The present T cell receptor beta chain was sequenced within a study of blood T cell repertoires in COVID-19. Study background: From T cells, B-cell-depleted T cells, or PBMCs came the material, which was cDNA or gDNA.

Clones were read by immunoSEQ multiplex PCR, and TCRdb kept only the in-frame ones, dropping some. Of roughly 230,000 clones detected, around 90% appear once; the ten largest clones hold roughly 7.2%. Germline V lookup: CDR1 MDHEN, CDR2 SYDVKM. The CDR3 has 14 residues. Trimming removed 2 bases from V and 7 bases from J, with 12 bases in between. The clonotype was recovered from a man aged 25 to 40 in a cohort exposed to, infected with or recovered from COVID-19 (not recorded which). The genes are TRBV28 and TRBJ2-1, with D maybe TRBD2 (5 bases). The sample consisted of PBMCs or T cells enriched from blood (not recorded which). The DNA of the CDR3 is TGTGCCAGCAGTTTAAGCGGAGGCCTAAATGAGCAGTTCTTC. Translated: CASSLSGGLNEQFF.